Listed below are T cell receptor beta chains from one sample, sequenced in a study of CD8 T cells in ankylosing spondylitis. Using its own MiXCR run on the 5' RACE reads, TCRdb lists one record per CDR3 protein. In the table there are some 130,000 distinct CDR3 sequences, approximately 7.4% of which are singletons. The sequenced sample was blood, either unsorted or a sorted T cell fraction (not recorded which). Every receptor here comes from a female donor with ankylosing spondylitis or in good health (not recorded which). Both conserved end residues are part of each CDR3. The order of the fields is J gene, V gene, clone size, CDR3 length, D gene, CDR3 protein, CDR3 DNA. A D gene is named only where the DNA matches it firmly. Clone sizes are given selectively: once, few, many, or a class where the clone is expanded.

j_call: TRBJ1-6
v_call: TRBV2
clone_size: many
cdr3_length: 15
d_call: -
cdr3_aa: CASSGRRGANSPLHF
cdr3_nt: TGTGCCAGCAGTGGGCGTAGGGGGGCTAATTCACCCCTCCACTTT

j_call: TRBJ2-1
v_call: TRBV27
clone_size: many
cdr3_length: 16
d_call: -
cdr3_aa: CASSRRVPSSYNEQFF
cdr3_nt: TGTGCCAGCAGTCGGAGGGTCCCTAGCTCCTACAATGAGCAGTTCTTC

j_call: TRBJ2-1
v_call: TRBV24-1
clone_size: many
cdr3_length: 18
d_call: TRBD1
cdr3_aa: CATSDAMGQGGSYNEQFF
cdr3_nt: TGTGCCACCAGTGATGCAATGGGACAGGGGGGGTCCTACAATGAGCAGTTCTTC

j_call: TRBJ1-1
v_call: TRBV18
clone_size: many
cdr3_length: 14
d_call: -
cdr3_aa: CASSPPPGGGPAFF
cdr3_nt: TGTGCCAGCTCACCACCCCCGGGCGGGGGGCCGGCTTTCTTT

j_call: TRBJ1-1
v_call: TRBV19
clone_size: many
cdr3_length: 12
d_call: -
cdr3_aa: CASNRVGAEAFF
cdr3_nt: TGTGCCAGTAATAGGGTGGGGGCAGAAGCTTTCTTT

j_call: TRBJ2-5
v_call: TRBV5-1
clone_size: many
cdr3_length: 14
d_call: -
cdr3_aa: CASSLSSSQETQYF
cdr3_nt: TGCGCCAGCAGCTTGTCTAGCTCCCAAGAGACCCAGTACTTC

j_call: TRBJ2-5
v_call: TRBV5-1
clone_size: many
cdr3_length: 13
d_call: -
cdr3_aa: CASSVLIGETQYF
cdr3_nt: TGCGCCAGCAGCGTCTTGATCGGGGAGACCCAGTACTTC

j_call: TRBJ2-3
v_call: TRBV18
clone_size: few
cdr3_length: 15
d_call: -
cdr3_aa: CASSPGRPRADTQYF
cdr3_nt: TGTGCCAGCTCGCCGGGACGCCCTAGGGCAGATACGCAGTATTTT

j_call: TRBJ1-2
v_call: TRBV20-1
clone_size: many
cdr3_length: 14
d_call: -
cdr3_aa: CSAEGGAVNYGYTF
cdr3_nt: TGCAGTGCTGAAGGGGGTGCAGTAAACTATGGCTACACCTTC

j_call: TRBJ1-1
v_call: TRBV5-1
clone_size: many
cdr3_length: 14
d_call: TRBD1
cdr3_aa: CASSSTGWDTEAFF
cdr3_nt: TGCGCCAGCAGCTCGACAGGGTGGGACACTGAAGCTTTCTTT

j_call: TRBJ1-2
v_call: TRBV18
clone_size: -
cdr3_length: 13
d_call: -
cdr3_aa: CASSPDGIYGYTF
cdr3_nt: TGTGCCAGCTCACCGGACGGGATCTATGGCTACACCTTC

j_call: TRBJ2-1
v_call: TRBV5-1
clone_size: many
cdr3_length: 13
d_call: -
cdr3_aa: CASSRDHNDEQFF
cdr3_nt: TGCGCCAGCAGCCGGGACCATAACGATGAGCAGTTCTTC

j_call: TRBJ1-1
v_call: TRBV29-1
clone_size: many
cdr3_length: 12
d_call: TRBD1
cdr3_aa: CSAAGGSTEAFF
cdr3_nt: TGCAGCGCTGCAGGGGGAAGCACTGAAGCTTTCTTT

j_call: TRBJ1-1
v_call: TRBV7-8
clone_size: many
cdr3_length: 15
d_call: -
cdr3_aa: CASSLDAGANTEAFF
cdr3_nt: TGTGCCAGCAGCTTAGATGCAGGGGCGAACACTGAAGCTTTCTTT

j_call: TRBJ2-3
v_call: TRBV4-1
clone_size: many
cdr3_length: 16
d_call: TRBD2
cdr3_aa: CASSQDLAGALDTQYF
cdr3_nt: TGCGCCAGCAGCCAAGATCTAGCGGGGGCCCTCGATACGCAGTATTTT

j_call: TRBJ1-6
v_call: TRBV9
clone_size: few
cdr3_length: 15
d_call: -
cdr3_aa: CASSPRTRADSPLHF
cdr3_nt: TGTGCCAGCAGCCCGCGGACAAGAGCGGATTCACCCCTCCACTTT

j_call: TRBJ1-4
v_call: TRBV15
clone_size: many
cdr3_length: 15
d_call: TRBD1
cdr3_aa: CATSRLTGVGEKLFF
cdr3_nt: TGTGCCACCAGCAGACTCACAGGGGTTGGTGAAAAACTGTTTTTT

j_call: TRBJ1-5
v_call: TRBV20-1
clone_size: many
cdr3_length: 14
d_call: -
cdr3_aa: CSARGGGGNQPQHF
cdr3_nt: TGCAGTGCCCGAGGCGGGGGCGGCAATCAGCCCCAGCATTTT

j_call: TRBJ1-1
v_call: TRBV5-1
clone_size: many
cdr3_length: 17
d_call: -
cdr3_aa: CASSSGLEFIMNTEAFF
cdr3_nt: TGCGCCAGCAGCTCGGGGCTAGAGTTTATAATGAACACTGAAGCTTTCTTT

j_call: TRBJ2-4
v_call: TRBV4-3
clone_size: few
cdr3_length: 15
d_call: -
cdr3_aa: CASSQGAGTGDIQYF
cdr3_nt: TGCGCCAGCAGCCAAGGCGCGGGGACGGGAGACATTCAGTACTTC

j_call: TRBJ2-1
v_call: TRBV24-1
clone_size: many
cdr3_length: 13
d_call: -
cdr3_aa: CATSVPGRNEQFF
cdr3_nt: TGTGCCACCAGTGTTCCAGGGAGGAATGAGCAGTTCTTC

j_call: TRBJ1-2
v_call: TRBV7-2
clone_size: many
cdr3_length: 12
d_call: -
cdr3_aa: CASSVQALVVTF
cdr3_nt: TGTGCCAGCAGCGTACAGGCCTTGGTGGTCACCTTC

j_call: TRBJ2-3
v_call: TRBV20-1
clone_size: many
cdr3_length: 15
d_call: TRBD2
cdr3_aa: CSATLMAGGPNTQYF
cdr3_nt: TGCAGTGCTACTCTAATGGCGGGGGGGCCGAATACGCAGTATTTT

j_call: TRBJ2-1
v_call: TRBV28
clone_size: many
cdr3_length: 12
d_call: -
cdr3_aa: CASSPPVNEQFF
cdr3_nt: TGTGCCAGCAGTCCCCCAGTGAATGAGCAGTTCTTC

j_call: TRBJ2-1
v_call: TRBV18
clone_size: many
cdr3_length: 13
d_call: -
cdr3_aa: CASSPSGVNEQFF
cdr3_nt: TGTGCCAGCTCACCATCAGGGGTCAATGAGCAGTTCTTC

j_call: TRBJ1-5
v_call: TRBV12-3/TRBV12-4
clone_size: many
cdr3_length: 15
d_call: -
cdr3_aa: CASQDLGAGNQPQHF
cdr3_nt: TGTGCCAGCCAAGATCTCGGGGCAGGGAATCAGCCCCAGCATTTT

j_call: TRBJ1-1
v_call: TRBV28
clone_size: few
cdr3_length: 14
d_call: TRBD1
cdr3_aa: CASSSAGGITEAFF
cdr3_nt: TGTGCCAGCAGTTCGGCAGGGGGGATTACTGAAGCTTTCTTT

j_call: TRBJ1-5
v_call: TRBV15
clone_size: many
cdr3_length: 14
d_call: -
cdr3_aa: CATSTSGGNQPQHF
cdr3_nt: TGTGCCACCAGCACTTCAGGGGGCAATCAGCCCCAGCATTTT

j_call: TRBJ1-4
v_call: TRBV18
clone_size: -
cdr3_length: 14
d_call: -
cdr3_aa: CASSRVATNEKLFF
cdr3_nt: TGTGCCAGCTCCAGAGTTGCAACTAATGAAAAACTGTTTTTT

j_call: TRBJ2-5
v_call: TRBV3-1
clone_size: many
cdr3_length: 16
d_call: -
cdr3_aa: CASSQDRSPNQETQYF
cdr3_nt: TGTGCCAGCAGCCAAGATAGGTCACCAAACCAAGAGACCCAGTACTTC

j_call: TRBJ2-7
v_call: TRBV5-1
clone_size: many
cdr3_length: 17
d_call: -
cdr3_aa: CASSLFPWAREGYEQYF
cdr3_nt: TGCGCCAGCAGCCTTTTCCCTTGGGCCAGAGAGGGCTACGAGCAGTACTTC

j_call: TRBJ1-1
v_call: TRBV2
clone_size: many
cdr3_length: 15
d_call: -
cdr3_aa: CASSEPSGLRTEAFF
cdr3_nt: TGTGCCAGCAGTGAACCGTCGGGGCTGAGGACTGAAGCTTTCTTT

j_call: TRBJ1-1
v_call: TRBV20-1
clone_size: -
cdr3_length: 15
d_call: TRBD1
cdr3_aa: CSARDFGQGNTEAFF
cdr3_nt: TGCAGTGCTAGAGATTTCGGACAGGGGAACACTGAAGCTTTCTTT

j_call: TRBJ1-4
v_call: TRBV4-3
clone_size: many
cdr3_length: 17
d_call: -
cdr3_aa: CASRRGVLSESNEKLFF
cdr3_nt: TGCGCCAGCAGGCGAGGGGTTTTGTCGGAATCGAATGAAAAACTGTTTTTT

j_call: TRBJ2-3
v_call: TRBV11-2
clone_size: -
cdr3_length: 17
d_call: -
cdr3_aa: CASSLHPRGASTDTQYF
cdr3_nt: TGTGCCAGCAGCTTACATCCGCGGGGAGCGAGCACAGATACGCAGTATTTT

j_call: TRBJ1-1
v_call: TRBV27
clone_size: many
cdr3_length: 16
d_call: TRBD1
cdr3_aa: CASSLSTGGMNTEAFF
cdr3_nt: TGTGCCAGCAGTTTATCAACAGGGGGGATGAACACTGAAGCTTTCTTT

j_call: TRBJ2-1
v_call: TRBV15
clone_size: many
cdr3_length: 18
d_call: -
cdr3_aa: CATSGMDGRPSSYNEQFF
cdr3_nt: TGTGCCACCAGCGGCATGGACGGGCGACCTAGCTCCTACAATGAGCAGTTCTTC

j_call: TRBJ2-3
v_call: TRBV24-1
clone_size: many
cdr3_length: 15
d_call: -
cdr3_aa: CATSDSGFWGPRWYF
cdr3_nt: TGTGCCACCAGTGATTCAGGATTCTGGGGTCCGAGATGGTATTTT

j_call: TRBJ2-1
v_call: TRBV14
clone_size: many
cdr3_length: 14
d_call: -
cdr3_aa: CASSRPKVYNEQFF
cdr3_nt: TGTGCCAGCAGCCGACCCAAGGTTTACAATGAGCAGTTCTTC